The 20 T cell receptor beta chains given below trace back to one sample, sequenced in a study of blood T cell repertoires in COVID-19. The data were produced by immunoSEQ multiplex PCR, yet TCRdb's version contains in-frame clones alone and is incomplete. The sample records 200,000 to 300,000 clones, over 75% being singletons. The sample taken for sequencing was peripheral blood. These receptors were obtained from a woman under 40 with acute or convalescent COVID-19.

The chain links TRBV18 to TRBJ2-3, with D possibly TRBD1 on 6 matching bases. Per germline, CDR1 KGHSH and CDR2 LQKENI. The length of the CDR3 is 14 residues. Trimming cost V 2 bases and J 4 bases, with 10 bases left between them. The CDR3 DNA is TGTGCCAGCTCACCAACAGGGTCCTCAGATACGCAGTATTTT. Residues: CASSPTGSSDTQYF.

The V gene is TRBV5-4, the J gene TRBJ2-3; the D gene is possibly TRBD2 (5 bases). CDR3 length: 16 amino acids. Trimming removed 0 bases at V and 2 bases at J, with 13 bases between. Germline loops: CDR1 SGHNT, CDR2 YYREEE (reference sequence). CDR3 loop: CASSLGLAGATDTQYF. In DNA, the CDR3 is TGTGCCAGCAGCTTGGGGCTAGCCGGAGCCACAGATACGCAGTATTTT.

The genes are TRBV6-4 and TRBJ1-5; the D gene is possibly TRBD1 (5 bases). CDR1 is MRHNA and CDR2 is SNTAGT in the germline V gene. The CDR3 covers 15 residues. V was cut by 6 bases and J by 0 bases, with 12 bases left in between. The CDR3, as DNA: TGTGCCAGCAGGGGTGACAGCTATAGCAATCAGCCCCAGCATTTT. It yields the protein CASRGDSYSNQPQHF.

The CDR3 sequence: CATGRTGVEKLFF. The CDR3 DNA reads as TGTGCCACCGGAAGGACAGGGGTTGAAAAACTGTTTTTT. V usage is TRBV2 and J usage is TRBJ1-4; 9 positions agree with TRBD1. This CDR3 is 13 amino acids long. Trimming at V came to 10 bases and at J to 7 bases, leaving 7 bases not matched to a gene. Germline CDR1 reads SNHLY; CDR2 reads FYNNEI.

The chain employs TRBV12-5 and TRBJ2-3; weak D call: TRBD2 (5 bases). Germline values: CDR1 LGHNT, CDR2 FRNRAP. V was trimmed by 4 bases and J by 5 bases, leaving 7 bases between them. CDR3 length: 12 amino acids. CDR3 in DNA: TGTGCTAGTGGTTCCGAGGGAGATACGCAGTATTTT. It encodes CASGSEGDTQYF.

This sequence joins TRBV7-2 and TRBJ1-4; D unresolved. Trimming removed 5 bases from V and 6 bases from J, with 13 bases in between. The CDR3 covers 14 residues. Germline V gives CDR1 SGHTA, CDR2 FQGNSA. CDR3 region: CASSTVASDEKLFF. Here the CDR3 DNA reads TGTGCCAGCAGCACTGTCGCCAGCGATGAAAAACTGTTTTTT.

CDR3: CASSARQGVLSNQPQHF. The CDR3 DNA reads TGTGCCAGCAGCGCCCGACAGGGGGTCTTGAGCAATCAGCCCCAGCATTTT. The chain uses TRBV7-2 and TRBJ1-5, with 9 nucleotides matching TRBD1. Germline values: CDR1 SGHTA, CDR2 FQGNSA. CDR3 length: 17 amino acids. V was clipped by 5 bases and J by 1 base; unmatched bases: 9.

The chain combines TRBV5-4 with TRBJ2-7, with 12 bases that match TRBD1. V was pared by 4 bases and J by 7 bases, with 9 bases of the junction left unmatched. Germline assignment: CDR1 SGHNT and CDR2 YYREEE (reference sequence). CDR3 length equals 15 residues. CDR3 DNA sequence: TGTGCCAGCAGCCCGGGGGGGACAGGGGGCAGGGAGCAGTACTTC. Residues: CASSPGGTGGREQYF.

The genes are TRBV7-8 and TRBJ2-1, with TRBD1 matching over 7 bases. V was pared by 1 base and J by 4 bases, with 4 bases of the junction left unmatched. Germline CDR1 and CDR2: SGHVS and FQNEAQ. The CDR3 runs to 15 residues. The CDR3 DNA is TGTGCCAGCAGCTTAGAACAGGGGAAATACAATGAGCAGTTCTTC. It is translated as CASSLEQGKYNEQFF.

V gene TRBV19 combines with J gene TRBJ2-3; 8 nucleotides match TRBD2. V was clipped by 0 bases and J by 8 bases; unmatched bases: 7. Germline values: CDR1 LNHDA, CDR2 SQIVND (reference sequence). The CDR3 covers 15 residues. The CDR3 DNA reads as TGTGCCAGTAGTATAGAGTTTCCGGCGGGGGGTACGCAGTATTTT. Translated: CASSIEFPAGGTQYF.

V gene TRBV5-4 combines with J gene TRBJ2-7; TRBD1 matches at 8 bases. With 5 bases clipped from V and 2 bases from J, the junction kept 6 bases outside the gene matches. There are 14 residues in the CDR3. The germline gives CDR1 SGHNT, CDR2 YYREEE (reference sequence). The CDR3 here is CASRKQGAPYEQYF. In nucleotides, the CDR3 is TGTGCCAGCAGAAAGCAGGGGGCCCCCTACGAGCAGTACTTC.

This clone was found a few times. The V gene is TRBV25-1, the J gene TRBJ2-5; perhaps TRBD1 as D (5 bases). Per germline, CDR1 MGHDK and CDR2 SYGVNS. Trimming left V 3 bases short and J 1 base short, with 9 bases between. The CDR3 has 14 amino acids. Here the CDR3 reads CASSDSGSQETQYF. The CDR3 bases are TGTGCCAGCAGTGACTCAGGGTCCCAAGAGACCCAGTACTTC.

The chain employs TRBV4-3 and TRBJ1-6; D might be TRBD1 (5 bases). This CDR3 has 15 residues. With 3 bases removed from V and 5 bases from J, the gap between germline ends came to 11 bases. From germline, CDR1 is LGHNA and CDR2 YSLEER. The CDR3 DNA follows: TGCGCCAGCAGCCACAGCCGACAGAATAATTCACCCCTCCACTTT. Translating gives CASSHSRQNNSPLHF.

A note on this clone: In the same sample, other DNA sequences code for this CDR3. This chain connects TRBV19 to TRBJ2-1; 8 nucleotides match TRBD2. CDR1 is LNHDA and CDR2 is SQIVND in the germline V gene (reference sequence). This CDR3 region has 15 residues. V lost 5 bases, J lost 1 base, and 4 bases stayed unmatched. CDR3 DNA: TGTGCCAGTAGTTCCGGGACTAGATCCTACAATGAGCAGTTCTTC. Protein sequence: CASSSGTRSYNEQFF. The full variable domain, completed using reference TRBV19 and TRBJ2-1, is DGGITQSPKYLFRKEGQNVTLSCEQNLNHDAMYWYRQDPGQGLRLIYYSQIVNDFQKGDIAEGYSVSREKKESFPLTVTSAQKNPTAFYLCASSSGTRSYNEQFFGPGTRLTVL.

The gene calls are TRBV10-1 and TRBJ2-3, with 8 bases aligning to TRBD1. V was pared by 5 bases and J by 5 bases, with 12 bases of the junction left unmatched. The germline gives CDR1 WNHNN, CDR2 SYGVQD (reference sequence). This CDR3 has 16 residues. CDR3 sequence (DNA): TGCGCCAGCAGTCAACTCCCAGGGGGCTGGAAAGATACGCAGTATTTT. Translated, it gives CASSQLPGGWKDTQYF.

The CDR3: CASYTGGREAFF. The CDR3, as DNA: TGTGCCAGCTATACCGGGGGTCGGGAAGCTTTCTTT. This rearrangement joins TRBV27 to TRBJ1-1; D might be TRBD1 (5 bases). CDR1 is MNHEY and CDR2 is SMNVEV in the germline V gene (reference sequence). CDR3 length: 12 amino acids. With 8 bases removed from V and 8 bases from J, the gap between germline ends came to 15 bases.

This rearrangement joins TRBV29-1 to TRBJ2-2; 7 bases align to TRBD2. J gave up 4 bases and V 5 bases, and 22 bases lay outside the gene matches. Germline CDR1 is SQVTM and CDR2 is ANQGSEA. This CDR3 has 19 residues. The DNA for the CDR3 is TGCAGCGTTAGCAGGGTCGGGGCTAGCGGACTAAGTAGCACCGGGGAGCTGTTTTTT. Translated, it gives CSVSRVGASGLSSTGELFF.

The chain joins TRBV11-2 to TRBJ1-6; maybe TRBD1 (6 bases). Germline CDR1 and CDR2: SGHAT and FQNNGV. Trimming shortened V by 0 bases and J by 7 bases, and 16 bases separated the two germline ends. There are 17 residues in the CDR3. The chain's CDR3 is CASSLDWPGHSNSPLHF. As DNA, the CDR3 is TGTGCCAGCAGCTTAGATTGGCCGGGACACAGCAATTCACCCCTCCACTTT.

This chain links TRBV7-8 with TRBJ2-3; 7 bases are shared with TRBD2. Germline V lookup: CDR1 SGHVS, CDR2 FQNEAQ. The CDR3 has 16 amino acids. Losses at the gene ends were 5 bases for V and 3 bases for J; bases not matched to a gene: 11. CDR3 DNA: TGTGCCAGCAGCCTCCTAAGGGGCGGGGGAACAGATACGCAGTATTTT. It is translated as CASSLLRGGGTDTQYF.

This chain links TRBV7-2 with TRBJ2-1; weak D call: TRBD2 (6 bases). The V gene's germline CDR1 is SGHTA and CDR2 FQGNSA. CDR3 length equals 11 residues. V was trimmed by 7 bases and J by 15 bases, leaving 16 bases between them. CDR3 protein: CASNPSRTTFF. For the CDR3, the DNA is TGTGCCAGCAACCCGAGCAGGACTACGTTCTTC.